These 20 T cell receptor beta chains were sequenced from one sample in a study of persistence of HIV-infected CD4 T cells. No antigens are known for them. The immunoSEQ assay was version 4, run in survey mode. TCRdb's table, derived via immunoSEQ multiplex PCR, lists solely in-frame clones and lacks some. This sample yields 30,000 to 45,000 clones, of which around four fifths are seen a single time; 0.85% to 1% belongs to the top ten. Cells were stimulated with overlapping HIV-1 Gag 15-mer peptides. Sorted nonresponding memory CD4+ T cells were CD40L-negative, CD69-negative, CD45RO-high. Here the sequenced sample was cultured CD4+ T cells from PBMCs, taken from a patient who received antiretroviral therapy. The source is an adult with HIV. The donor label of this sample is uncertain.

On this clone itself: At one of its ends the junction is not consistent with the germline gene, which may arise from a read error. This specimen includes other DNA sequences encoding the same CDR3. The rearrangement uses TRBV3-1 (or the pseudogene TRBV3-2) and TRBJ2-7; no definite D call. The germline CDR1 and CDR2 sequences are LGHDT and YNNKEL (reference sequence). The CDR3 is made up of 12 amino acids. The CDR3 coding sequence is TGTGCCAGCAGCCACGCAGAGTCCGAGCAATACTTC. Translation gives CASSHAESEQYF.

This chain connects TRBV30 to TRBJ1-5, with TRBD1 matching over 8 bases. The V segment lost 1 base and the J segment 7 bases; nucleotides outside the gene matches: 6. There are 14 residues in the CDR3. Germline CDR1 and CDR2: GTSNPN and SVGIG (reference sequence). The CDR3 region has the DNA TGTGCCTGGAGTGGCGGGACAGGTTGGCAGCCCCAGCATTTT. Amino acids: CAWSGGTGWQPQHF.

This chain joins TRBV12-3 or TRBV12-4 and TRBJ2-3; no reliable D call. CDR3 length equals 13 residues. V gave up 6 bases and J gave up 7 bases, with 14 bases separating them. The CDR3 is CASSPLIRNTQYF. The CDR3 region has the DNA TGTGCCAGCAGCCCGTTGATTAGGAATACGCAGTATTTT.

The CDR3 loop reads CASSFPGRGQGYTF. DNA for the CDR3: TGTGCCAGCAGCTTCCCAGGCAGGGGGCAAGGCTACACCTTC. This chain uses TRBV3-1 (or the pseudogene TRBV3-2) with TRBJ1-2; 8 bases fit TRBD1. Losses at the gene ends were 5 bases for V and 8 bases for J; bases not matched to a gene: 10. Germline V lookup: CDR1 LGHDT, CDR2 YNNKEL (reference sequence). The CDR3 extends over 14 amino acids.

J is TRBJ1-6 and V is TRBV6-4; D possibly corresponds to TRBD1 (5 bases). From germline, CDR1 is MRHNA and CDR2 SNTAGT. The V end lost 5 bases, the J end lost 7 bases, and 12 bases lay between the germline ends. The CDR3 runs to 14 residues. CDR3 nucleotides: TGTGCCAGCAGTCTCCAGGGCGGCAATTCACCCCTCCACTTT. This translates into CASSLQGGNSPLHF.

This chain joins TRBV6-5 and TRBJ1-5; TRBD1 matches 9 bases. This CDR3 contains 13 residues. Germline V gene lookup returns CDR1 MNHEY and CDR2 SVGAGI. V trimming: 7 bases; J trimming: 6 bases; junction bases outside the gene matches: 4. In DNA form, the CDR3 reads TGTGCCAGCACCGACAGGGGGGTTCAGCCCCAGCATTTT. It codes for CASTDRGVQPQHF.

This rearrangement joins TRBV29-1 to TRBJ1-1; the D is unclear. V was cut by 1 base and J by 1 base, with 7 bases left in between. This CDR3 has 13 residues. From germline, CDR1 is SQVTM and CDR2 ANQGSEA. CDR3 amino acids: CSVEVTGNTEAFF. The CDR3 DNA sequence: TGCAGCGTTGAAGTAACGGGGAACACTGAAGCTTTCTTT.

The CDR3 DNA is TGTGCCAGCAGTCTATACCGGGGCCCAAGTATCCCAGATACGCAGTATTTT. It codes for CASSLYRGPSIPDTQYF. The V and J genes are TRBV6-6 and TRBJ2-3, with D perhaps being TRBD1 or TRBD2 (5 bases each). V lost 5 bases and J lost 4, with 22 bases in between. Germline lookup yields CDR1 MNHNY and CDR2 SVGAGI (reference sequence). The CDR3 extends over 17 amino acids.

The V call is TRBV6-5, the J call TRBJ1-1, with 11 bases that match TRBD1. Losses at the gene ends were 6 bases for V and 6 bases for J; bases not matched to a gene: 9. This CDR3 has 15 amino acids. The germline CDR1 and CDR2 sequences are MNHEY and SVGAGI. The chain's CDR3 is CASRRPGQGEAEAFF. DNA of the CDR3: TGTGCCAGCAGACGGCCGGGACAGGGGGAGGCTGAAGCTTTCTTT.

The chain uses TRBV30 and TRBJ2-7, with TRBD1 as a possible D gene (5 bases). CDR1 and CDR2 from the germline V gene are GTSNPN and SVGIG (reference sequence). The V and J ends lost 2 bases and 0 bases respectively, with 14 bases between them. This CDR3 is built from 15 residues. The CDR3 DNA follows: TGTGCCTGGAGTCCCGACAGCGTCAGCTCCTACGAGCAGTACTTC. Its translation: CAWSPDSVSSYEQYF. Supplemented by reference TRBV30 and TRBJ2-7, the full variable domain reads SQTIHQWPATLVQPVGSPLSLECTVEGTSNPNLYWYRQAAGRGLQLLFYSVGIGQISSEVPQNLSASRPQDRQFILSSKKLLLSDSGFYLCAWSPDSVSSYEQYFGPGTRLTVT.

The chain employs TRBV15 and TRBJ2-1; either TRBD1 or TRBD2 may supply D (6 bases each). The V end was cut by 2 bases, the J end by 6 bases, with 20 bases between. CDR3 length: 17 amino acids. Per germline, CDR1 LNHNV and CDR2 YYDKDF (reference sequence). This CDR3 reads CATSRPGGGQALNEQFF. CDR3 DNA sequence: TGTGCCACCAGCAGACCCGGTGGGGGGCAGGCCCTCAATGAGCAGTTCTTC.

This sequence joins TRBV24-1 and TRBJ2-2; D assignment may be TRBD1 or TRBD2 (6 bases each). CDR1 and CDR2 from the germline V gene are KGHDR and SFDVKD. Deletions cut 7 bases from V and 6 bases from J, with 14 bases between. CDR3 length: 14 amino acids. The CDR3 region is CATRSPGEAGELFF. CDR3 coding DNA: TGTGCCACCAGGTCTCCAGGGGAGGCCGGGGAGCTGTTTTTT.

DNA for the CDR3: TGTGCCACCAGCAGAGCACTAACAGGGATTGAAGCTTTCTTT. This gives the protein CATSRALTGIEAFF. The chain is built from TRBV15 and TRBJ1-1; tentatively, D is TRBD1 (6 bases). The germline CDR1 and CDR2 sequences are LNHNV and YYDKDF (reference sequence). CDR3 size: 14 residues. V dropped 1 base and J dropped 7 bases, with 13 bases sitting between them.

This clone has just a few counts. This chain connects TRBV18 to TRBJ2-1, with D unclear. The V end was cut by 1 base, the J end by 7 bases, with 5 bases between. Germline V gene lookup returns CDR1 KGHSH and CDR2 LQKENI. The CDR3 runs 12 residues. The CDR3 sequence is CASSPLGNEQFF. The CDR3, as DNA: TGTGCCAGCTCACCACTAGGGAATGAGCAGTTCTTC.

The gene calls are TRBV3-1 (or the pseudogene TRBV3-2) and TRBJ1-2, with D perhaps matching TRBD1 (6 bases). CDR3 length: 16 residues. V was shortened by 4 bases and J by 6 bases, with 21 bases between the two germline ends. Germline CDR1 reads LGHDT; CDR2 reads YNNKEL (reference sequence). In nucleotides, the CDR3 is TGTGCCAGCAGCCGAGCGGCGACAGGCGCCCTCCATGGCTACACCTTC. Its translation: CASSRAATGALHGYTF.

This sequence joins TRBV12-3 or TRBV12-4 and TRBJ2-3, with D maybe TRBD2 (6 bases). V was shortened by 3 bases and J by 11 bases, with 15 bases between the two germline ends. This CDR3 spans 13 amino acids. CDR3 amino acids: CASSFNGGMGQYF. The CDR3 DNA is TGTGCCAGCAGTTTTAATGGGGGGATGGGGCAGTATTTT.

This clone was counted a single time. The J gene is TRBJ2-7, the V gene TRBV7-6, with D tentatively TRBD1 (5 bases). The germline V gene encodes CDR1 SGHVS and CDR2 FNYEAQ. This CDR3 has 13 amino acids. Trimming cost V 1 base and J 2 bases, with 6 bases left between them. CDR3 in amino acids: CASSLVGAYEQYF. The CDR3 coding sequence is TGTGCCAGCAGCTTAGTAGGGGCCTACGAGCAGTACTTC. The whole variable domain, remainder taken from reference TRBV7-6 and TRBJ2-7, is GAGVSQSPRYKVTKRGQDVALRCDPISGHVSLYWYRQALGQGPEFLTYFNYEAQQDKSGLPNDRFSAERPEGSISTLTIQRTEQRDSAMYRCASSLVGAYEQYFGPGTRLTVT.

This rearrangement joins TRBV24-1 to TRBJ2-1, with 12 bases that match TRBD2. The ends lost 6 bases at V and 7 bases at J; junction bases unmatched: 6. Looked up from germline, CDR1 is KGHDR and CDR2 is SFDVKD. The CDR3 loop spans 15 amino acids. CDR3 residues: CATSRSSGGGNEQFF. DNA for the CDR3: TGTGCCACCAGTCGCTCTAGCGGGGGGGGGAATGAGCAGTTCTTC.

CDR3 DNA sequence: TGCGCCAGCAGCTTGGATGGGGGGCGCGCAGATACGCAGTATTTT. This sequence encodes CASSLDGGRADTQYF. This sequence joins TRBV5-1 and TRBJ2-3; D is perhaps TRBD1 or TRBD2 (6 bases each). The V end was cut by 0 bases, the J end by 4 bases, with 12 bases between. The CDR3 consists of 15 residues. Per germline, CDR1 SGHRS and CDR2 YFSETQ.

This rearrangement joins TRBV10-3 to TRBJ1-2; a possible D gene is TRBD1 (6 bases). Germline V gene data show CDR1 as ENHRY and CDR2 as SYGVKD. Between the trimmed V and J ends, which lost 5 bases and 0 bases, there was a span of 16 bases. The CDR3 consists of 16 residues. The CDR3 DNA sequence: TGTGCCATCAGTTTCCAACCGGGACAAACTAACTATGGCTACACCTTC. Protein product: CAISFQPGQTNYGYTF.